A single sample gave rise to the 12 T cell receptor beta chains below, sequenced in a study of T-cell reconstitution after alpha-beta-depleted transplantation in children. The antigens of these receptors remain unknown. For TCRbeta, the library was prepared with unique molecular identifiers. TCRdb re-derived calls from the PCR reads in MiXCR, one entry per CDR3 protein. The sample lists about 290,000 distinct CDR3 sequences, less than 9.5% seen once, with approximately 9% in the top ten. Study-wide results and limits: Among T cells one year after transplant, newly produced cells accounted for most counts and diversity.

Sequenced material: peripheral blood, taken 360 days after TCRalphabeta/CD19-depleted stem cell transplant. The receptors stem from a female patient between 2 and 15 years old who had a stem cell transplant for Fanconi anemia, so the T cells may come from the graft donor.

The chain joins TRBV7-6 to TRBJ1-3; D gene ambiguous. Germline loops: CDR1 SGHVS, CDR2 FNYEAQ. Trimming took 5 bases from V and 0 from J, leaving 8 bases between them. CDR3 length equals 14 residues. Written as DNA, the CDR3 is TGTGCCAGCAGCCAACGCTTCTCTGGAAACACCATATATTTT. This gives the protein CASSQRFSGNTIYF.

The V call is TRBV20-1, the J call TRBJ2-2; 7 bases align to TRBD2. CDR1 DFQATT and CDR2 SNEGSKA come from the germline V gene (reference sequence). The CDR3 extends over 14 amino acids. V trimming: 4 bases; J trimming: 1 base; junction bases outside the gene matches: 3. The CDR3 spells CSAMGGRNTGELFF. The CDR3 DNA reads as TGCAGTGCTATGGGGGGGAGGAACACCGGGGAGCTGTTTTTT.

This clonotype has only a few counts. This chain joins TRBV20-1 and TRBJ1-2; 8 bases line up with TRBD1. Trimming took 4 bases from V and 7 from J; bases not matched to a gene: 5. CDR3 size: 12 residues. Per the germline V gene, CDR1 is DFQATT and CDR2 is SNEGSKA (reference sequence). CDR3 sequence reads: CSATGQEAGYTF. Written as DNA, the CDR3 is TGCAGTGCTACGGGACAGGAGGCTGGCTACACCTTC.

In this sample, this clonotype turned up many times. The chain recombines TRBV12-3 or TRBV12-4 with TRBJ1-2; D may be TRBD1 (6 bases). V lost 2 bases to trimming and J lost 2 bases, with 15 bases between them. The CDR3 is 16 residues long. Here the CDR3 reads CASSLLPGTFNYGYTF. As DNA, the CDR3 is TGTGCCAGCAGTTTATTGCCTGGGACATTCAACTATGGCTACACCTTC.

On this clonotype itself: One base away lies a much larger clone, so this may be a sequencing read error. This rearrangement joins TRBV15 to TRBJ1-2, with D possibly TRBD1 on 5 matching bases. Germline V gives CDR1 LNHNV, CDR2 YYDKDF (reference sequence). The CDR3 loop spans 16 amino acids. DNA of the CDR3: TGTGTCACCAGCAGAGTCCTCGGGGGAGGACCCTATGGCTACACCTTC. Its translation is CVTSRVLGGGPYGYTF. Filled out from reference TRBV15 and TRBJ1-2, the complete variable domain reads DAMVIQNPRYQVTQFGKPVTLSCSQTLNHNVMYWYQQKSSQAPKLLFHYYDKDFNNEADTPDNFQSRRPNTSFCFLDIRSPGLGDTAMYLCVTSRVLGGGPYGYTFGSGTRLTVV.

This clonotype was counted between two and nine times. The chain carries TRBV11-2 and TRBJ1-1; the D gene is possibly TRBD1 (5 bases). The length of the CDR3 is 13 residues. Germline values: CDR1 SGHAT, CDR2 FQNNGV. Trimming left V 5 bases short and J 2 bases short, with 9 bases between. In DNA form, the CDR3 reads TGTGCCAGCAGCCCTGGACATAACACTGAAGCTTTCTTT. Translated, it gives CASSPGHNTEAFF.

This clonotype was observed at least ten times. This chain joins TRBV10-3 and TRBJ2-2; 7 positions match TRBD1. CDR3 size: 13 residues. Germline assignment: CDR1 ENHRY and CDR2 SYGVKD. Trimming removed 6 bases from V and 4 bases from J; junction bases left unmatched: 2. The CDR3 spells CAIRTGSTGELFF. The CDR3, as DNA: TGTGCCATCAGGACAGGGAGCACCGGGGAGCTGTTTTTT.

The rearrangement links TRBV4-1 to TRBJ2-3; D unclear. Germline V gene lookup returns CDR1 MGHRA and CDR2 YSYEKL. V was clipped by 1 base and J by 4 bases, with 3 bases between them. This CDR3 is built from 12 residues. CDR3 in DNA: TGCGCCAGCAGCCAAGTTCCAGATACGCAGTATTTT. It translates to CASSQVPDTQYF.

The sample holds a few counts of this clonotype. CDR3 sequence reads: CASSQEPGVHYGYTF. For the CDR3, the DNA is TGTGCCAGCAGCCAAGAACCCGGGGTTCATTATGGCTACACCTTC. The chain employs TRBV4-2 and TRBJ1-2, with D uncertain. The CDR3 has 15 amino acids. Trimming removed 0 bases from V and 5 bases from J, with 13 bases in between. Germline CDR1 LGHNA, CDR2 YNFKEQ.

This clonotype came up many times. In nucleotides, the CDR3 is TGCAGCGTTAAGGGGATGGAGTGGAGGACTGAAGCTTTCTTT. Protein sequence: CSVKGMEWRTEAFF. This sequence joins TRBV29-1 and TRBJ1-1, with D possibly TRBD1 on 5 matching bases. The CDR3 length is 14 residues. Trimming removed 5 bases from V and 5 bases from J, with 18 bases in between. CDR1 and CDR2 from the germline V gene are SQVTM and ANQGSEA.

This clonotype was counted ten times or more. The V gene is TRBV12-3 or TRBV12-4, the J gene TRBJ1-1; no clear D gene. V lost 3 bases and J 3 bases, leaving 8 bases between the germline ends. The CDR3 extends over 13 amino acids. DNA for the CDR3: TGTGCCAGCAGTTTTACGGAATACACTGAAGCTTTCTTT. Translation gives CASSFTEYTEAFF.

This clonotype showed up many times. The rearrangement uses TRBV5-1 and TRBJ1-1, with a weak D call TRBD1 (6 bases). In germline, CDR1 is SGHRS, CDR2 YFSETQ. V was trimmed by 0 bases and J by 3 bases, leaving 9 bases between them. The CDR3 covers 14 residues. This CDR3 is CASSLAWGHTEAFF. The CDR3 DNA is TGCGCCAGCAGCTTGGCCTGGGGGCACACTGAAGCTTTCTTT.